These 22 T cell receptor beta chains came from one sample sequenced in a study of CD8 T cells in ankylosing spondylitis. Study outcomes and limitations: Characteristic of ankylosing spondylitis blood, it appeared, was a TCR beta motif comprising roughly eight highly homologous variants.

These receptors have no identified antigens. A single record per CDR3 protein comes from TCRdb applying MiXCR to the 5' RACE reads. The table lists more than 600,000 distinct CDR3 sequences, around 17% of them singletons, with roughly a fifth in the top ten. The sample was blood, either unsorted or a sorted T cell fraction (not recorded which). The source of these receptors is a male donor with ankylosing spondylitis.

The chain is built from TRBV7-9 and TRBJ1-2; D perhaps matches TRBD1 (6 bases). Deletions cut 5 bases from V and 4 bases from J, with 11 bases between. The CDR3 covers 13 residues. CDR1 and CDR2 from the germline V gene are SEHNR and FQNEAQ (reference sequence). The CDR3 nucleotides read TGTGCCAGCAGCACACGAGGGGGCTATGGCTACACCTTC. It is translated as CASSTRGGYGYTF. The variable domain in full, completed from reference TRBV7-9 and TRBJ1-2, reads DTGVSQNPRHKITKRGQNVTFRCDPISEHNRLYWYRQTLGQGPEFLTYFQNEAQLEKSRLLSDRFSAERPKGSFSTLEIQRTEQGDSAMYLCASSTRGGYGYTFGSGTRLTVV.

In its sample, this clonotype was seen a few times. The CDR3 nucleotides are TGTGCCAGCAGCCGTCAGGGATGGGTTAACTATGGCTACACCTTC. Translation gives CASSRQGWVNYGYTF. This chain uses TRBV28 with TRBJ1-2; D perhaps matches TRBD1 (5 bases). CDR3 length: 15 amino acids. V dropped 6 bases and J dropped 1 base, with 15 bases sitting between them. Germline loops: CDR1 MDHEN, CDR2 SYDVKM.

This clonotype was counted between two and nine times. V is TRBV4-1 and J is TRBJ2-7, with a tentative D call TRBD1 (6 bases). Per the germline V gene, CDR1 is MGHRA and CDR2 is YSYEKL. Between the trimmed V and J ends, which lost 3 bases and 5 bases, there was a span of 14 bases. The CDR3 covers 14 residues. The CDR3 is CASSHRGAANEQYF. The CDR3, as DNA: TGCGCCAGCAGCCACAGGGGAGCCGCGAACGAGCAGTACTTC.

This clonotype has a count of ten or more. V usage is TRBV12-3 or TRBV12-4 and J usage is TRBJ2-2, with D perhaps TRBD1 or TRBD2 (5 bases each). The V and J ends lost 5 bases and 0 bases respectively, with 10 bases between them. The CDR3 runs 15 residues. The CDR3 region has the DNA TGTGCCAGCAGTACCGGGGCAGCGAACACCGGGGAGCTGTTTTTT. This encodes CASSTGAANTGELFF.

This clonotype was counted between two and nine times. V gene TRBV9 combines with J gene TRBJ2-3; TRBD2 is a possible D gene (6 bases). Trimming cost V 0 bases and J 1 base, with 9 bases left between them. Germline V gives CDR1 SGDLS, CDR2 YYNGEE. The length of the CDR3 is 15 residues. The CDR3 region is CASSVVRGGTDTQYF. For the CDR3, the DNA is TGTGCCAGCAGCGTAGTGCGGGGAGGCACAGATACGCAGTATTTT.

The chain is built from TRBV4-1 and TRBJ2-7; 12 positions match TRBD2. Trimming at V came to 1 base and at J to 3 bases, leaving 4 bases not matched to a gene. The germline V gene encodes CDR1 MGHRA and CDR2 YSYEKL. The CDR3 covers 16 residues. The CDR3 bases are TGCGCCAGCAGCCAAGTCAAGACTAGCGGGAGCTACGAGCAGTACTTC. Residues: CASSQVKTSGSYEQYF.

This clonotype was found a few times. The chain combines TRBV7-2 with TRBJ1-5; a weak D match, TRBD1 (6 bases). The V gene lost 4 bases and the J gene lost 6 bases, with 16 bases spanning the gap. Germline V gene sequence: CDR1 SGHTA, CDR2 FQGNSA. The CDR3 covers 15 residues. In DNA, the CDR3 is TGTGCCAGCAGCTCAGAGGGGGTTGCAGGTCAGCCCCAGCATTTT. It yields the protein CASSSEGVAGQPQHF.

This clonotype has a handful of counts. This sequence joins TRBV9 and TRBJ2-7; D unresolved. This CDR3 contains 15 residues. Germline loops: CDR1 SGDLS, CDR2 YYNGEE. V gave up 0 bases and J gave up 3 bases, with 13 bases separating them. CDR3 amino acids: CASSVESSRGYEQYF. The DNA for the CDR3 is TGTGCCAGCAGCGTAGAGAGTAGTCGCGGCTACGAGCAGTACTTC.

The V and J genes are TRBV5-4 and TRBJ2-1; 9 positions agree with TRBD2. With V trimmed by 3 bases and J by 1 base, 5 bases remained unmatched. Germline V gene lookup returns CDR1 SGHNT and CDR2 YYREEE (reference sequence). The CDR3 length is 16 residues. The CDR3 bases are TGTGCCAGCAGCTCCCGAGCGGGAGGATCCTACAATGAGCAGTTCTTC. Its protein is CASSSRAGGSYNEQFF.

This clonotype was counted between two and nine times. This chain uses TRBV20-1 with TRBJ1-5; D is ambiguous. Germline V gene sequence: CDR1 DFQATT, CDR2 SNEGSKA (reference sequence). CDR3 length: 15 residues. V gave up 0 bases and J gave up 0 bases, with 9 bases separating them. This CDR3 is CSAREFPHSNQPQHF. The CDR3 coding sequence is TGCAGTGCTAGAGAGTTTCCCCATAGCAATCAGCCCCAGCATTTT.

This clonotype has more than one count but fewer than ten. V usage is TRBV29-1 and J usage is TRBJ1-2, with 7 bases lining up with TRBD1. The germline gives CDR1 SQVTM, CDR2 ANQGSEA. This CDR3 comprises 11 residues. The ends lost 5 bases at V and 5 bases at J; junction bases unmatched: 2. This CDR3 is CSVKQGYGYTF. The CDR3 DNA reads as TGCAGCGTTAAACAGGGGTATGGCTACACCTTC. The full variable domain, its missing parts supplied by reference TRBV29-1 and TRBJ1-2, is SAVISQKPSRDICQRGTSLTIQCQVDSQVTMMFWYRQQPGQSLTLIATANQGSEATYESGFVIDKFPISRPNLTFSTLTVSNMSPEDSSIYLCSVKQGYGYTFGSGTRLTVV.

CDR3 coding DNA: TGCGCCAGCAGCCACAGAACCGGGACAGGGTCCTACGAGCAGTACTTC. It codes for CASSHRTGTGSYEQYF. The chain couples TRBV4-1 to TRBJ2-7; 9 bases map to TRBD1. Germline V CDR1 and CDR2: MGHRA, YSYEKL. The V gene end was trimmed by 3 bases and the J gene end by 1 base; junction bases not matched to a gene: 7. The CDR3 loop spans 16 amino acids.

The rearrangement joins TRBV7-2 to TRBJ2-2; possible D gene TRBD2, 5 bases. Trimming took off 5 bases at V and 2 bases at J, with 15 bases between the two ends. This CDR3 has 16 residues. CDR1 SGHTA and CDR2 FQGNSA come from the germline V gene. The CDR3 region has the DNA TGTGCCAGCAGCACCTGGACTTCCCCAAACACCGGGGAGCTGTTTTTT. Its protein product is CASSTWTSPNTGELFF.

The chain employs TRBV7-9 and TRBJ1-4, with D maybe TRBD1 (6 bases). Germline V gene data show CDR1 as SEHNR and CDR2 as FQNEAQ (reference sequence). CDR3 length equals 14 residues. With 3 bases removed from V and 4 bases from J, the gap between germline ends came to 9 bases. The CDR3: CASSFQGLNEKLFF. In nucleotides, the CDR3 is TGTGCCAGCAGCTTCCAGGGGCTTAATGAAAAACTGTTTTTT.

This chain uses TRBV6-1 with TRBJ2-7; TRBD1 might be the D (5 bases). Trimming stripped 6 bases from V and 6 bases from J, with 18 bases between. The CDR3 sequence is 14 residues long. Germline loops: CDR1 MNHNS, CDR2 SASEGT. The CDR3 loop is CASSSYLRVIEQYF. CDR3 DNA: TGTGCCAGCAGCTCTTACCTCAGGGTGATCGAGCAGTACTTC.

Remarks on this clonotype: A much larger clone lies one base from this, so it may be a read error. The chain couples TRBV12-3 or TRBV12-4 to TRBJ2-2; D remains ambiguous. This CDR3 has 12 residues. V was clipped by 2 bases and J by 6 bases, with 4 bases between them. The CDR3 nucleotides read TGTGCCAGCAGTTTATTTGCCGGGGAGCTGTTTTTT. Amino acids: CASSLFAGELFF.

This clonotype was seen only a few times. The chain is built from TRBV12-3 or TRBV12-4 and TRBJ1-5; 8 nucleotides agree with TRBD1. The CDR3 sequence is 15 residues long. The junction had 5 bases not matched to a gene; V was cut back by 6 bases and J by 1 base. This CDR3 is CASRGTGPSNQPQHF. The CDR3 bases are TGTGCCAGCAGGGGGACAGGACCCAGCAATCAGCCCCAGCATTTT.

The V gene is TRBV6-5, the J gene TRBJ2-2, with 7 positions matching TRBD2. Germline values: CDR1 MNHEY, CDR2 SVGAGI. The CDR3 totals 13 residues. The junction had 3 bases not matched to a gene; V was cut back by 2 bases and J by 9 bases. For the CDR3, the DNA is TGTGCCAGCAGTTACGAACTAGCGAGGGAGCTGTTTTTT. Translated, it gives CASSYELARELFF.

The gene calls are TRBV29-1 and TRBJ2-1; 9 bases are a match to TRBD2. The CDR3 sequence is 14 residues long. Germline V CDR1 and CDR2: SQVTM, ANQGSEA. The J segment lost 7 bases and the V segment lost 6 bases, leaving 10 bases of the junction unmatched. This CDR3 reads CSVFRLAEGNEQFF. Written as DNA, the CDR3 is TGCAGCGTATTTAGACTAGCGGAGGGGAATGAGCAGTTCTTC.

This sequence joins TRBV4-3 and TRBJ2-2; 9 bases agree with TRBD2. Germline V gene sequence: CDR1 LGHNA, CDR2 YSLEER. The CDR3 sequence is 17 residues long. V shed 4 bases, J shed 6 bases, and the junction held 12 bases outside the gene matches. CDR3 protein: CASSPGLAGIGAGELFF. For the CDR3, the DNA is TGCGCCAGCAGCCCAGGTCTAGCGGGAATAGGGGCCGGGGAGCTGTTTTTT.

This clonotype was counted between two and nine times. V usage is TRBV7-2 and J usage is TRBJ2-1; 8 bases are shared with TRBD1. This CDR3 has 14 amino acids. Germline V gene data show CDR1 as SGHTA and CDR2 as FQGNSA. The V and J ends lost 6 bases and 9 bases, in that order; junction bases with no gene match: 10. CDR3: CASSSGQGRGEQFF. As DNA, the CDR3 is TGTGCCAGCAGTAGTGGACAGGGCAGGGGTGAGCAGTTCTTC.

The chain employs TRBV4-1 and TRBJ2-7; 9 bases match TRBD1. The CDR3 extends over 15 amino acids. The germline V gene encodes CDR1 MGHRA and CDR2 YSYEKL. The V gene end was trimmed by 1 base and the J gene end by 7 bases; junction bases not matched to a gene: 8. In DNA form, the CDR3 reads TGCGCCAGCAGCCAAGCTTCCGGGACAGGGAGGGAGCAGTACTTC. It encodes CASSQASGTGREQYF.